This T cell receptor (beta chain) was observed in a study of vaccination and CD4 T cells after COVID-19. Looking at the study overall: Two of the convalescents were Hispanic, and convalescents were six males and four females. Study-level results: Post-vaccination reactive clonotypes (median around 40) did not differ significantly from post-infection (around 23).

In regard to this clonotype: What it binds is not known.

With the Oncomine TCR Beta short-read assay, DNA from cultured CD4+ T cells was sequenced. TCRdb re-derived calls from the PCR reads in MiXCR, one entry per CDR3 protein. Of 15,000 to 20,000 distinct CDR3 sequences listed, 26% are singletons. V was trimmed by 4 bases and J by 7 bases, leaving 20 bases between them. The CDR3 is made up of 15 amino acids. CDR1 is SGHTS and CDR2 is YDEGEE in the germline V gene. The treatment here: roughly 11-day PBMC culture with coronavirus spike peptide pools or control peptides (ViraFEST assay). The receptor's source is a human donor with COVID-19. The sample taken for sequencing was cultured CD4+ T cells from blood. The J gene is TRBJ1-2, the V gene TRBV5-8; TRBD1 is a possible D gene (6 bases). Here the CDR3 DNA reads TGTGCCAGCAGCCCCGGGCGGGGGCCCCGGGGTGGCTACACCTTC. Amino acid sequence: CASSPGRGPRGGYTF.